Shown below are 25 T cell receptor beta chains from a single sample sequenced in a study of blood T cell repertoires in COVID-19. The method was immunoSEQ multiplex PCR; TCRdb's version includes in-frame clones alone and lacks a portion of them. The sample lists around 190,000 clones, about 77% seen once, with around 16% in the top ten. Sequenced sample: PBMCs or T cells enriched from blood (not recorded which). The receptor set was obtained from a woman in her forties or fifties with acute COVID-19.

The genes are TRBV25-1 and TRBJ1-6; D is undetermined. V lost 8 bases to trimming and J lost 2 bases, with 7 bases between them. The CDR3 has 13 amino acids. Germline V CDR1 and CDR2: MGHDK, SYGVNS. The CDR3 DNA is TGTGCCAGCTTACCAGCCTATAATTCACCCCTCCACTTT. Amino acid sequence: CASLPAYNSPLHF.

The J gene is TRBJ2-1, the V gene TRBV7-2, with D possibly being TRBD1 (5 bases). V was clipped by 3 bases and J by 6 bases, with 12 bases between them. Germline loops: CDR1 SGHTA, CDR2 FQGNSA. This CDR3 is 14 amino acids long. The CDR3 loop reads CASSFDSALNEQFF. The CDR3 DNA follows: TGTGCCAGCAGCTTTGACAGCGCCCTCAATGAGCAGTTCTTC. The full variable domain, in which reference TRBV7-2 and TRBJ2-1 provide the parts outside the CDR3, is GAGVSQSPSNKVTEKGKDVELRCDPISGHTALYWYRQSLGQGLEFLIYFQGNSAPDKSGLPSDRFSAERTGGSVSTLTIQRTQQEDSAVYLCASSFDSALNEQFFGPGTRLTVL.

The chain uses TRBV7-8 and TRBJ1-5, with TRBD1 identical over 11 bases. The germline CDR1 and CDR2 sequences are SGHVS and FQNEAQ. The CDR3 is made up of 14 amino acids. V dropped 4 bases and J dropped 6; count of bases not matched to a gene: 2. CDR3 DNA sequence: TGTGCCAGCAGCTGGGGACAGGGGGGTCAGCCCCAGCATTTT. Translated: CASSWGQGGQPQHF.

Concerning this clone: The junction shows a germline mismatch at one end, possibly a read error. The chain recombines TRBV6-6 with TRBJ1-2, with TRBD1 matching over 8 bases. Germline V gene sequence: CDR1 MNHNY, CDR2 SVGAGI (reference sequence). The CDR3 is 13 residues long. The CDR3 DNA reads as TGTGCGAGCACCCCGACAGGGGACTATGGCTACACCTTC. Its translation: CASTPTGDYGYTF.

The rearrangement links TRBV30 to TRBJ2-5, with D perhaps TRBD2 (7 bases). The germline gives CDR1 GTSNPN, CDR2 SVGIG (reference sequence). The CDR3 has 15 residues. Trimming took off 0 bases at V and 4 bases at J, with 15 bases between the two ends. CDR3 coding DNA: TGTGCCTGGAGTGTTTATCGGGGGGCCCGAGAGACCCAGTACTTC. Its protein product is CAWSVYRGARETQYF. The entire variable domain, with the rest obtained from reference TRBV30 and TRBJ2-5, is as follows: SQTIHQWPATLVQPVGSPLSLECTVEGTSNPNLYWYRQAAGRGLQLLFYSVGIGQISSEVPQNLSASRPQDRQFILSSKKLLLSDSGFYLCAWSVYRGARETQYFGPGTRLLVL.

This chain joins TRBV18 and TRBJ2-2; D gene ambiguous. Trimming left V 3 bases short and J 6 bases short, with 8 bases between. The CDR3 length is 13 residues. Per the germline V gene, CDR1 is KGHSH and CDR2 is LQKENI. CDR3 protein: CASSPRTAGELFF. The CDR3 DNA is TGTGCCAGCTCACCCAGAACAGCCGGGGAGCTGTTTTTT.

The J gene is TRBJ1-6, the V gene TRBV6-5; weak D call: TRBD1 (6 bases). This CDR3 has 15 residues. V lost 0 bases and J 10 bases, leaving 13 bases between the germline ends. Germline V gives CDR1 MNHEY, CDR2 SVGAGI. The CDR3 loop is CASSYSIGGMSPLHF. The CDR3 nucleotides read TGTGCCAGCAGTTACTCGATTGGGGGCATGTCACCCCTCCACTTT.

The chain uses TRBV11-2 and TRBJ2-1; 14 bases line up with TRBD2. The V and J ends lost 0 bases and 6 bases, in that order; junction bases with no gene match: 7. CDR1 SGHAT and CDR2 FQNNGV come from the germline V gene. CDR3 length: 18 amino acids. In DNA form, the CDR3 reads TGTGCCAGCAGCTTAGATCTTCTGGGACTAGCGGGGGTCAATGAGCAGTTCTTC. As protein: CASSLDLLGLAGVNEQFF.

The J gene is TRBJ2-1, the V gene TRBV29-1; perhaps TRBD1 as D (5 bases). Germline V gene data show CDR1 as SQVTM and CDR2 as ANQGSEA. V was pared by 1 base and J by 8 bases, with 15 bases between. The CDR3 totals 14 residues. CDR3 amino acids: CSVEVRQGIDEQFF. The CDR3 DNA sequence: TGCAGCGTTGAAGTCCGCCAGGGCATAGATGAGCAGTTCTTC.

The chain's CDR3 is CSASGRSIYGYTF. As DNA, the CDR3 is TGCAGTGCTAGTGGGAGGTCAATCTATGGCTACACCTTC. The chain couples TRBV20-1 to TRBJ1-2; D is unresolved. Trimming took 3 bases from V and 4 from J, leaving 12 bases between them. Germline CDR1 DFQATT, CDR2 SNEGSKA (reference sequence). There are 13 residues in the CDR3.

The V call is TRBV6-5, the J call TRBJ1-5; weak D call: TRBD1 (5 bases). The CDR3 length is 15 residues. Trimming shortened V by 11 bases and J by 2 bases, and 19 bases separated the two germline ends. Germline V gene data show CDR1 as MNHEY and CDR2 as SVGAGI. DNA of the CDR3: TGTGCCTCTCTAAGAGGAGGGACTGGCAATCAGCCCCAGCATTTT. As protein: CASLRGGTGNQPQHF.

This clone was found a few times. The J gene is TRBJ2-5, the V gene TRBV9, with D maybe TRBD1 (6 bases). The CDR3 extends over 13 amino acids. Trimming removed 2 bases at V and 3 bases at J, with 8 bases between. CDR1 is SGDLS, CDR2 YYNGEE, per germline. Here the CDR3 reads CASSVAGEETQYF. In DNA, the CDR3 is TGTGCCAGCAGCGTGGCAGGGGAAGAGACCCAGTACTTC.

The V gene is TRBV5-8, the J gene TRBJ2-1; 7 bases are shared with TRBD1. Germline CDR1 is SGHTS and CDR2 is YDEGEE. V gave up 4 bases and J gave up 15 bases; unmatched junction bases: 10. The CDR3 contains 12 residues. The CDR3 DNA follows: TGTGCCAGCAGCCCTGGACAGGTCGAAGGGTTCTTC. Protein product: CASSPGQVEGFF.

CDR3 region: CASSPRTGGNEKLFF. CDR3 nucleotides: TGTGCCAGCAGCCCCCGGACAGGGGGAAATGAAAAACTGTTTTTT. This chain links TRBV13 with TRBJ1-4; TRBD1 agrees at 10 bases. Germline CDR1 and CDR2: PRHDT and FYEKMQ (reference sequence). After removal of 5 bases from V and 5 bases from J, the junction contained 5 bases not matched to a gene. The CDR3 runs 15 residues.

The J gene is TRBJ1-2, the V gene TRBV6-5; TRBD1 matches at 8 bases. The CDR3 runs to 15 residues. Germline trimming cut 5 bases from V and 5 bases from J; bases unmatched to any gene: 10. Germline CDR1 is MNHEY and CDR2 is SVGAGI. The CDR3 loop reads CASSRPDREGYGYTF. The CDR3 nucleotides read TGTGCCAGCAGTCGACCGGACAGGGAGGGGTATGGCTACACCTTC.

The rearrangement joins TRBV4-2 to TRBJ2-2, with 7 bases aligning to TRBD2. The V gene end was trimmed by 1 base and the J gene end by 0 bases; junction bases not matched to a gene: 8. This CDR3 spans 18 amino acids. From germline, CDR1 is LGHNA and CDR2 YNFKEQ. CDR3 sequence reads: CASSQGGGGGTNTGELFF. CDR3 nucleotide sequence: TGTGCCAGCAGCCAAGGGGGGGGAGGAGGTACGAACACCGGGGAGCTGTTTTTT.

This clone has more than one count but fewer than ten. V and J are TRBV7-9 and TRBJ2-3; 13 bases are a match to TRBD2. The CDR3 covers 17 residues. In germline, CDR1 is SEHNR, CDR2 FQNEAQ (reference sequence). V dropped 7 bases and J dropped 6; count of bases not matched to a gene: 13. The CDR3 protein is CASNPEGLAGPGDTQYF. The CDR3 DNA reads TGTGCCAGCAACCCCGAGGGACTAGCGGGGCCAGGGGATACGCAGTATTTT.

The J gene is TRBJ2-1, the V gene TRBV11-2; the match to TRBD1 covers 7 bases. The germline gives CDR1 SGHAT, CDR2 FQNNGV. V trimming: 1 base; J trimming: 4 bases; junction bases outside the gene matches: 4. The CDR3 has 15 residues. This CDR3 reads CASSLAQGEYNEQFF. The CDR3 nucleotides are TGTGCCAGCAGCTTAGCTCAGGGGGAATACAATGAGCAGTTCTTC.

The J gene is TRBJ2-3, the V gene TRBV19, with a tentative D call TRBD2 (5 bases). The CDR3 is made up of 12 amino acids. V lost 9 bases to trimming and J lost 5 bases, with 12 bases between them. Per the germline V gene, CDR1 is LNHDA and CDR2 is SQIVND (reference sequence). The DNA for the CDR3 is TGTGCCAGCGGGAACCTACAAGATACGCAGTATTTT. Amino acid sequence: CASGNLQDTQYF. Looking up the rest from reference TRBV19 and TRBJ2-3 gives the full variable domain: DGGITQSPKYLFRKEGQNVTLSCEQNLNHDAMYWYRQDPGQGLRLIYYSQIVNDFQKGDIAEGYSVSREKKESFPLTVTSAQKNPTAFYLCASGNLQDTQYFGPGTRLTVL.

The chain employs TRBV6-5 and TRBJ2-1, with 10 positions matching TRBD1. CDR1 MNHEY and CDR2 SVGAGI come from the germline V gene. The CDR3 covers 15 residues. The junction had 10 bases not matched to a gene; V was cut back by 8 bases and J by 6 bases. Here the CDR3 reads CASGKDRGMPNEQFF. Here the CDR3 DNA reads TGTGCCAGCGGGAAGGACAGGGGGATGCCCAATGAGCAGTTCTTC.

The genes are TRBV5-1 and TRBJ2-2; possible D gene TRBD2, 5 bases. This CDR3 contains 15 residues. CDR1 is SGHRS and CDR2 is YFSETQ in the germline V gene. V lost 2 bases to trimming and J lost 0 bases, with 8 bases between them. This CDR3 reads CASSLPGTNTGELFF. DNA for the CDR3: TGCGCCAGCAGCTTACCGGGGACGAACACCGGGGAGCTGTTTTTT.

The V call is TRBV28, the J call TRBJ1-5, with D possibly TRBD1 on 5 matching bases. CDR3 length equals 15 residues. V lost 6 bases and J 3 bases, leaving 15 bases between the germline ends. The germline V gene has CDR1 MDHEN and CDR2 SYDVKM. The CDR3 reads CASRVEGHHNQPQHF. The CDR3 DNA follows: TGTGCCAGCAGGGTCGAAGGACACCACAATCAGCCCCAGCATTTT.

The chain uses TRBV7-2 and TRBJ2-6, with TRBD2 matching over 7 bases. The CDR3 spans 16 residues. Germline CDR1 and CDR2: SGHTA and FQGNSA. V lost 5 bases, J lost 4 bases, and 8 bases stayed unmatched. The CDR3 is CASSRRGSAGANVLTF. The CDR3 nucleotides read TGTGCCAGCAGCCGGCGGGGGTCCGCAGGGGCCAACGTCCTGACTTTC.

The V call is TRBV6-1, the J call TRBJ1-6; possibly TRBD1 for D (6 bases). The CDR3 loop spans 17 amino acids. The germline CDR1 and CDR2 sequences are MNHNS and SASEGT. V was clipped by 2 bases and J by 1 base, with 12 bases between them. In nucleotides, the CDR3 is TGTGCCAGCAGTGAACCCACAGGGATGTCCTATAATTCACCCCTCCACTTT. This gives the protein CASSEPTGMSYNSPLHF.

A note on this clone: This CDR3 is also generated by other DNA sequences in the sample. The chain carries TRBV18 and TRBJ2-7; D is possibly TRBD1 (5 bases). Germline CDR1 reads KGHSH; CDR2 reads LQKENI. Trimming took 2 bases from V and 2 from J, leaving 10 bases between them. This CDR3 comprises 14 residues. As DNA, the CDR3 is TGTGCCAGCTCACCAAGGCAGGGTACCTACGAGCAGTACGTC. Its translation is CASSPRQGTYEQYV.